This TCR beta chain stems from a study of control samples from healthy donors and cancer patients. The data were produced by immunoSEQ multiplex PCR, yet TCRdb's version contains in-frame clones alone and is incomplete. The table lists about 59,000 clones, around 87% of them singletons. The CDR3 covers 12 residues. The V end was cut by 9 bases, the J end by 3 bases, with 11 bases between. Germline CDR1 reads MGHDK; CDR2 reads SYGVNS. V usage is TRBV25-1 and J usage is TRBJ1-2; D is possibly TRBD1 (6 bases). The sequenced sample was PBMCs. The receptor's source is a woman aged 60-75 years with lung cancer. CDR3 sequence reads: CASQQGDYGYTF. CDR3 bases: TGTGCCAGTCAACAGGGAGACTATGGCTACACCTTC.